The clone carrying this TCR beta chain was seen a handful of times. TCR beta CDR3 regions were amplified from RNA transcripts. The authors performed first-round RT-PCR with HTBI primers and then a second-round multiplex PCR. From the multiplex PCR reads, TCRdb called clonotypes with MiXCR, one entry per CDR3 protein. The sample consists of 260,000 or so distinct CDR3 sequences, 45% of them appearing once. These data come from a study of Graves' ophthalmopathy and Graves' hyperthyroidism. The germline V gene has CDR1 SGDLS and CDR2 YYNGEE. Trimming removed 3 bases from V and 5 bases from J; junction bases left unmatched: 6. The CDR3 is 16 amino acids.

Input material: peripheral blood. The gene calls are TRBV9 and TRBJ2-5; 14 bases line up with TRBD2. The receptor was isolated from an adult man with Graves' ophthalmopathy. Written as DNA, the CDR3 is TGTGCCAGCAGCGCCCGACTAGCGGGAGGGGGCGAGACCCAGTACTTC. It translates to CASSARLAGGGETQYF.